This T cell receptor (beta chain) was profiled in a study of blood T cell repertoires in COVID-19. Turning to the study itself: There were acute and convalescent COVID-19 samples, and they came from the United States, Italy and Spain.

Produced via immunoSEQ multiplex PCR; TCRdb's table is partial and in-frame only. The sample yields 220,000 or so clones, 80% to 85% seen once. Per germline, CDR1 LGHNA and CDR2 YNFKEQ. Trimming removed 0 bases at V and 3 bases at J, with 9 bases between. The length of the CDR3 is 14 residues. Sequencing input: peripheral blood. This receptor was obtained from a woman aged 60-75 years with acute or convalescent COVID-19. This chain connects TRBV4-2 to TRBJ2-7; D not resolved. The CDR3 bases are TGTGCCAGCAGCCAAGATCCAGCAGGCTACGAGCAGTACTTC. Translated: CASSQDPAGYEQYF.